This is a list of T cell receptor beta chains from one sample in a study of shared clonotypes between healthy human individuals. The protocol was immunoSEQ multiplex PCR, while the TCRdb copy is restricted to in-frame clones and leaves out a portion. The sample has about 2 million clones, 85% to 95% seen once. Sequences were obtained from naive CD8+ T cells sorted from blood. Every receptor here comes from a man in his late teens or twenties in good health. Both conserved end residues are part of each CDR3. The D gene is left open where the match is weak. Some rows have no size entry. The others give once, few or many, or a class for an expanded clone.

v_gene	d_gene	abundance	j_gene	CDR3aa	CDR3nt
TRBV4-2	.	few	TRBJ2-7	CASSQDGEQYF	TGTGCCAGCAGCCAAGACGGCGAGCAGTACTTC
TRBV4-3	.	once	TRBJ1-3	CASSQAPANAGNTIYF	TGCGCCAGCAGCCAAGCACCCGCTAACGCTGGAAACACCATATATTTT
TRBV6-5	TRBD2	.	TRBJ2-3	CASSRLAGATDTQYF	TGTGCCAGCTCCCGCTTGGCGGGAGCTACAGATACGCAGTATTTT
TRBV12-5	.	once	TRBJ1-6	CASGGNSYNSPLHF	TGTGCTAGTGGAGGGAATTCGTATAATTCACCCCTCCACTTT
TRBV12-5	.	once	TRBJ1-1	CASGCRGNTEAFF	TGTGCTAGTGGTTGCCGGGGGAACACTGAAGCTTTCTTT
TRBV27	TRBD2	.	TRBJ2-5	CASSAGTSGRETQYF	TGTGCCAGCAGTGCCGGGACTAGCGGGAGAGAGACCCAGTACTTC
TRBV9	.	.	TRBJ2-5	CASSVWGGLETQYF	TGTGCCAGCAGCGTGTGGGGGGGCCTGGAGACCCAGTACTTC
TRBV9	TRBD1	.	TRBJ2-7	CASSTGDSHYEQYF	TGTGCCAGCAGCACAGGGGACAGCCACTACGAGCAGTACTTC
TRBV29-1	.	.	TRBJ2-5	CSVEALVQETQYF	TGCAGCGTTGAAGCCCTGGTACAAGAGACCCAGTACTTC
TRBV10-2	.	.	TRBJ1-6	CASRIADYNSPLHF	TGCGCCAGCAGGATCGCCGACTATAATTCACCCCTCCACTTT
TRBV6-5	.	.	TRBJ1-1	CASSYGGGPEAFF	TGTGCCAGCAGTTACGGAGGGGGGCCTGAAGCTTTCTTT
TRBV30	TRBD1	.	TRBJ2-1	CAWRKGDRRNNEQFF	TGTGCCTGGCGTAAGGGGGACAGGCGGAACAATGAGCAGTTCTTC
TRBV13	.	.	TRBJ2-3	CASSLRADTQYF	TGTGCCAGCAGCTTACGGGCAGATACGCAGTATTTT
TRBV28	.	.	TRBJ1-3	CASSRGPGNTIYF	TGTGCCAGCAGCAGGGGTCCTGGAAACACCATATATTTT
TRBV6-5	TRBD2	once	TRBJ2-1	CASSLGLARYNEQFF	TGTGCCAGCAGTCTCGGACTAGCGCGTTACAATGAGCAGTTCTTC
TRBV27	TRBD2	.	TRBJ2-7	CASSPSAGVESQKQYF	TGTGCCAGCAGTCCCTCAGCGGGAGTGGAATCTCAGAAGCAGTACTTC
TRBV19	TRBD1	.	TRBJ2-7	CASSIWDRPYEQYF	TGTGCCAGTAGTATATGGGACAGGCCCTACGAGCAGTACTTC
TRBV27	.	.	TRBJ1-5	CASSFNTNQPQHF	TGTGCCAGCAGTTTCAACACCAATCAGCCCCAGCATTTT
TRBV6-4	TRBD1	.	TRBJ1-1	CASSDGQGEAFF	TGTGCCAGCAGTGACGGACAGGGTGAAGCTTTCTTT
TRBV11-2	.	.	TRBJ2-7	CASSPTRDTTYEQYF	TGTGCCAGCAGCCCTACCCGGGACACTACCTACGAGCAGTACTTC
TRBV27	.	.	TRBJ1-4	CASSFGDPREKLFF	TGTGCCAGCAGTTTTGGGGACCCGCGGGAAAAACTGTTTTTT
TRBV30	TRBD2	.	TRBJ2-7	CGALGAGGSEQYF	TGCGGTGCCCTGGGGGCGGGAGGGAGCGAGCAGTACTTC
TRBV4-1	TRBD1	.	TRBJ1-2	CASSPAPTGGYGYTF	TGCGCCAGCAGCCCAGCCCCGACAGGGGGGTATGGCTACACCTTC
TRBV9	TRBD1	.	TRBJ1-6	CASSPTGGSRSPLHF	TGTGCCAGCAGCCCGACAGGGGGCAGCAGGTCACCCCTCCACTTT
TRBV5-6	.	.	TRBJ2-1	CASTSDYNEQFF	TGTGCCAGCACCTCAGATTACAATGAGCAGTTCTTC
TRBV13	TRBD1	.	TRBJ2-7	CASSTTGQGEYEQYF	TGTGCCAGCAGCACCACGGGACAGGGGGAATACGAGCAGTACTTC
TRBV5-4	TRBD2	.	TRBJ2-3	CASSREGLAEPSTDTQYF	TGTGCCAGCAGCCGGGAAGGGCTAGCGGAACCTAGCACAGATACGCAGTATTTT
TRBV6-5	.	.	TRBJ2-1	CASSNGNEQFF	TGTGCCAGCAGTAACGGAAATGAGCAGTTCTTC
TRBV28	.	once	TRBJ1-5	CASEADSGSNQPQHF	TGTGCCAGCGAGGCGGACTCTGGAAGCAATCAGCCCCAGCATTTT
TRBV7-9	TRBD1	.	TRBJ2-7	CASSLGQGALDEQYF	TGTGCCAGCAGCTTAGGACAGGGGGCTCTCGACGAGCAGTACTTC
TRBV27	TRBD1	.	TRBJ2-7	CASSLSPGTGVHEQYF	TGTGCCAGCAGTTTATCGCCCGGGACAGGGGTCCACGAGCAGTACTTC
TRBV5-1	.	.	TRBJ2-7	CASSSQPLAPGVSYEQYF	TGCGCCAGCAGCTCCCAACCCCTAGCCCCAGGCGTCTCCTACGAGCAGTACTTC
TRBV5-6	.	.	TRBJ2-2	CASSLTTTGELFF	TGTGCCAGCAGCCTTACTACCACCGGGGAGCTGTTTTTT
TRBV11-2	.	.	TRBJ2-5	CASSLGMTTEETQYF	TGTGCCAGCAGCTTAGGGATGACTACGGAAGAGACCCAGTACTTC
TRBV5-6	.	.	TRBJ2-1	CASSLALVGYEQFF	TGTGCCAGCAGCTTGGCCTTGGTAGGCTATGAGCAGTTCTTC
TRBV7-9	.	.	TRBJ2-3	CASSLVVSLSTDTQYF	TGTGCCAGCAGCTTAGTCGTCAGCCTAAGCACAGATACGCAGTATTTT
TRBV19	.	.	TRBJ1-5	CASSIPAGASNQPQHF	TGTGCCAGTAGTATACCGGCCGGAGCCAGCAATCAGCCCCAGCATTTT
TRBV7-9	TRBD1	once	TRBJ1-1	CASSLAWGTGNEGEAFF	TGTGCCAGCAGCTTAGCGTGGGGGACAGGAAATGAAGGTGAAGCTTTCTTT
TRBV27	TRBD2	.	TRBJ2-1	CASSPRRGGSSYNEQFF	TGTGCCAGCAGTCCCCGTAGAGGCGGGAGTTCCTACAATGAGCAGTTCTTC
TRBV11-2	.	.	TRBJ2-6	CASSSDTSSGANVLTF	TGTGCCAGCAGCTCGGACACAAGCTCTGGGGCCAACGTCCTGACTTTC
TRBV7-7	.	.	TRBJ2-3	CASSLGSGVQYF	TGTGCTAGCAGCTTAGGATCCGGAGTGCAGTATTTT
TRBV9	.	.	TRBJ2-1	CASSVYREGYEQFF	TGTGCCAGCAGCGTCTACAGGGAGGGCTATGAGCAGTTCTTC
TRBV5-1	.	.	TRBJ2-7	CASSPDSSSSYEQYF	TGCGCCAGCAGCCCGGACTCCTCCAGCTCCTACGAGCAGTACTTC
TRBV5-6	TRBD2	.	TRBJ2-1	CASSLELAGGRGEQFF	TGTGCCAGCAGCTTGGAACTAGCGGGGGGGCGAGGCGAGCAGTTCTTC
TRBV6-1	TRBD1	.	TRBJ2-7	CASSEEQGYEQYF	TGTGCCAGCAGTGAGGAACAGGGGTACGAGCAGTACTTC
TRBV5-1	.	.	TRBJ2-6	CATSQGFSGANVLTF	TGCGCCACCTCGCAGGGATTCTCTGGGGCCAACGTCCTGACTTTC
TRBV4-1	TRBD2	.	TRBJ2-7	CASSQVASSGSYEQYF	TGCGCCAGCAGCCAAGTCGCGTCTAGCGGGAGCTACGAGCAGTACTTC
TRBV2	.	.	TRBJ2-4	CASSEIPGIAKNIQYF	TGTGCCAGCAGTGAAATCCCTGGAATAGCCAAAAACATTCAGTACTTC
TRBV5-1	.	.	TRBJ1-2	CASSLEGEDYGYTF	TGCGCCAGCAGCTTGGAGGGGGAGGACTATGGCTACACCTTC
TRBV2	.	.	TRBJ2-1	CASSETGTYNEQFF	TGTGCCAGCAGTGAAACAGGGACCTACAATGAGCAGTTCTTC
TRBV4-1	TRBD1	.	TRBJ1-1	CASSQVATGVTEAFF	TGCGCCAGCAGCCAAGTCGCCACAGGGGTTACTGAAGCTTTCTTT
TRBV27	.	.	TRBJ2-2	CASTPWGAGTGELFF	TGTGCCAGCACCCCATGGGGGGCGGGCACCGGGGAGCTGTTTTTT
TRBV10-3	.	.	TRBJ2-7	CAIRRQGDYEQYF	TGTGCCATCAGGCGGCAGGGAGACTACGAGCAGTACTTC
TRBV9	.	.	TRBJ1-1	CASSAGPGGTEAFF	TGTGCCAGCAGCGCGGGGCCGGGAGGGACTGAAGCTTTCTTT
TRBV4-1	.	few	TRBJ1-3	CASSPLAGLENTIYF	TGCGCCAGCAGCCCGTTAGCAGGGTTGGAAAACACCATATATTTT
TRBV27	.	.	TRBJ2-3	CASSLGAGSTDTQYF	TGTGCCAGCAGTTTAGGGGCGGGTAGCACAGATACGCAGTATTTT
TRBV28	.	.	TRBJ2-7	CASSNRAAKRLYF	TGTGCCAGCAGCAACCGGGCGGCCAAAAGGCTGTACTTC
TRBV7-9	.	.	TRBJ1-2	CASSLVSNYGYTF	TGTGCCAGCAGCTTGGTATCTAACTATGGCTACACCTTC
TRBV10-3	.	.	TRBJ2-7	CAISDPGLRGNEQYF	TGTGCCATCTCCGACCCGGGACTAAGGGGGAACGAGCAGTACTTC
TRBV2	TRBD2	.	TRBJ2-7	CASSATTSGGLNSYEQYF	TGTGCCAGCAGCGCCACGACTAGCGGAGGTTTAAACTCCTACGAGCAGTACTTC